One T cell receptor (beta chain) is described in this entry. Treatment defined: around 19 received Ad26.COV2.S at low or high dose, single or two shots; roughly five received placebo; per-sample allocation not given. Sampling was performed 63 days after the first vaccine or placebo injection. These data originate in a study of Ad26.COV2.S vaccination and SARS-CoV-2 variants. Profiled with immunoSEQ multiplex PCR; TCRdb holds only in-frame clones, not every one. Here the sample spans 350,000 to 550,000 clones, roughly 89% being singletons. Germline V gene sequence: CDR1 GTSNPN, CDR2 SVGIG (reference sequence). V was trimmed by 2 bases and J by 2 bases, leaving 9 bases between them. CDR3 length equals 13 residues.

This chain uses TRBV30 with TRBJ1-2; no clear D. This material consisted of peripheral blood, taken in a trial of Ad26.COV2.S vaccine versus placebo. This TCR was sampled from a person aged 18-60 years who received the Ad26.COV2.S COVID-19 vaccine or a placebo. CDR3 loop: CAWSRGSNYGYTF. CDR3 nucleotides: TGTGCCTGGAGTCGAGGGTCGAACTATGGCTACACCTTC.